This entry describes one T cell receptor (beta chain). This specimen comes from a study of technical replicates of blood from a few donors. Germline-derived CDR1 and CDR2 are SGHNT and YENEEA. V lost 4 bases and J lost 2, with 12 bases in between. The CDR3 sequence is 14 residues long. TCRdb keeps only in-frame clones here, not all; method: immunoSEQ multiplex PCR. This sample yields about 62,000 clones, of which roughly 86% are seen a single time; roughly 5% belongs to the top ten. Sequenced: PBMCs. The V and J genes are TRBV11-3 and TRBJ2-7; possible D gene TRBD1, 6 bases. The receptor was isolated from a human donor in good health. Some clones in this sample may be carry-over from other donors' samples. The CDR3 bases are TGTGCCAGCAGCTCCTATGACAGGCCCTACGAGCAGTACTTC. Its translation is CASSSYDRPYEQYF.